The rows below give T cell receptor beta chains drawn from one sample of a study of blood T cell repertoires in COVID-19. This table comes from immunoSEQ multiplex PCR, and its TCRdb copy is limited to in-frame clones, with some not included. The table shows about 500,000 clones, with around 90% occurring only once. Sequencing used PBMCs or T cells enriched from blood (not recorded which). The receptor set was obtained from a young woman who had recovered from COVID-19. Both conserved end residues are part of each CDR3. D genes are given only for firm matches. Clone size is given for some rows only: seen once, a few or many times, or a class if the clone is expanded.

>TRBV7-9|TRBJ1-2|once|.
CASSLVGPGYGYTF
TGTGCCAGCAGCTTAGTGGGGCCCGGTTATGGCTACACCTTC
>TRBV14|TRBJ1-5|few|.
CASSVDRNQPQHF
TGTGCCAGCAGCGTTGACAGGAATCAGCCCCAGCATTTT
>TRBV2|TRBJ1-1|once|.
CASSEIRGSTEAFF
TGTGCCAGCAGTGAAATTCGCGGGAGCACTGAAGCTTTCTTT
>TRBV28|TRBJ1-2|.|TRBD1
CASSFQDREHGYTF
TGTGCCAGCAGTTTTCAGGACAGGGAACATGGCTACACCTTC
>TRBV2|TRBJ1-1|.|.
CASSEGQLNTEAFF
TGTGCCAGCAGTGAAGGACAGCTGAACACTGAAGCTTTCTTT
>TRBV28|TRBJ1-1|.|.
CASRGQNTEAFF
TGTGCCAGCAGGGGGCAGAACACTGAAGCTTTCTTT
>TRBV15|TRBJ1-6|.|.
CASGEGSYNSPLHF
TGTGCCAGTGGGGAGGGCTCCTATAATTCACCCCTCCACTTT
>TRBV6-5|TRBJ1-4|.|TRBD1
CASSYWQGEEKLFF
TGTGCCAGCAGTTACTGGCAGGGGGAAGAAAAACTGTTTTTT
>TRBV27|TRBJ1-2|.|TRBD1
CASSFSGTGVYGYTF
TGTGCCAGCAGTTTTTCCGGGACAGGGGTTTATGGCTACACCTTC
>TRBV27|TRBJ1-5|once|.
CASSLSQPGTYSNQPQHF
TGTGCCAGCAGTTTAAGTCAACCGGGGACATATAGCAATCAGCCCCAGCATTTT
>TRBV30|TRBJ2-4|.|TRBD1
CAWSVQGTGAGYF
TGTGCCTGGAGTGTACAAGGGACAGGGGCTGGGTACTTC
>TRBV28|TRBJ1-5|.|TRBD1
CAISDRAGNQPQHF
TGTGCCATCTCGGACAGGGCAGGCAATCAGCCCCAGCATTTT
>TRBV2|TRBJ2-5|.|.
CASSSGETQYF
TGTGCCAGCAGTTCGGGAGAGACCCAGTACTTC
>TRBV14|TRBJ2-3|.|TRBD1
CASSQGGQRSTDTQYF
TGTGCCAGCAGCCAAGGGGGACAGAGAAGCACAGATACGCAGTATTTT
>TRBV29-1|TRBJ2-6|.|.
CSVGNSSGANVPTF
TGCAGCGTTGGGAACAGCTCTGGGGCCAACGTCCCGACTTTC
>TRBV25-1|TRBJ1-2|.|TRBD1
CASSAPGQGGLAGGYTF
TGTGCCAGCAGTGCCCCGGGACAGGGAGGGTTAGCTGGTGGCTACACCTTC
>TRBV2|TRBJ1-3|.|.
CASSAGLPYSGNTIYF
TGTGCCAGCAGCGCAGGACTGCCCTACTCTGGAAACACCATATATTTT
>TRBV29-1|TRBJ1-2|.|.
CSVEDGYTF
TGCAGCGTCGAGGATGGCTACACCTTC
>TRBV19|TRBJ1-5|.|TRBD1
CASSSQDRGVYQPQHF
TGTGCCAGTAGTTCCCAGGACAGGGGGGTTTATCAGCCCCAGCATTTT
>TRBV24-1|TRBJ1-1|.|.
CATSDPHMAEAFF
TGTGCCACCAGTGACCCTCACATGGCAGAAGCTTTCTTT
>TRBV30|TRBJ1-1|few|TRBD1
CAWSGMTGLETEAFF
TGTGCCTGGAGCGGGATGACAGGGTTGGAGACTGAAGCTTTCTTT
>TRBV11-3|TRBJ2-2|.|TRBD2
CASSLSGGPHGELFF
TGTGCCAGCAGCTTATCGGGGGGGCCTCACGGGGAGCTGTTTTTT
>TRBV7-8|TRBJ1-1|once|TRBD1
CASRKIQGEGGAFF
TGTGCCAGCAGAAAAATACAGGGGGAAGGGGGAGCTTTCTTT
>TRBV11-1|TRBJ1-1|.|.
CASTQNTEAFF
TGTGCCAGCACCCAGAACACTGAAGCTTTCTTT
>TRBV10-3|TRBJ1-6|.|.
CAISSMGISYNSPLHF
TGTGCCATCAGTTCCATGGGCATCTCCTATAATTCACCCCTCCACTTT
>TRBV5-6|TRBJ2-3|.|TRBD1
CASSLAGAGGRVGPQYF
TGTGCCAGCAGCTTGGCGGGGGCAGGGGGCAGGGTTGGACCGCAGTATTTT
>TRBV5-1|TRBJ2-1|.|TRBD1
CASSLGQGVGEQFF
TGCGCCAGCAGCTTGGGACAGGGTGTTGGTGAGCAGTTCTTC
>TRBV19|TRBJ2-5|.|TRBD1
CASSLSRTGRETQYF
TGTGCCAGTAGTCTCTCACGGACAGGGAGGGAGACCCAGTACTTC
>TRBV5-1|TRBJ1-2|.|.
CASSLDSNYGYTF
TGCGCCAGCAGCTTAGACAGCAACTATGGCTACACCTTC
>TRBV24-1|TRBJ2-5|.|.
CATSDSYGDVARETQYF
TGTGCCACCAGTGATTCGTACGGAGACGTGGCGAGAGAGACCCAGTACTTC
>TRBV13|TRBJ2-3|.|.
CASSPTGDVGPQYF
TGTGCCAGCAGCCCCACGGGAGACGTCGGGCCGCAGTATTTT
>TRBV5-6|TRBJ2-7|.|.
CASSLDLEEEQYF
TGTGCCAGCAGCCTTGACCTAGAGGAAGAGCAGTACTTC
>TRBV28|TRBJ1-1|.|.
CASSLTGKTEAFF
TGTGCCAGCAGTTTAACGGGGAAGACAGAAGCTTTCTTT
>TRBV3-1/TRBV3-2|TRBJ2-1|.|TRBD2
CASSQERRGGREQFF
TGTGCCAGCAGCCAGGAGCGCCGGGGGGGACGGGAGCAGTTCTTC
>TRBV10-3|TRBJ1-1|.|.
CAISESSGGNTEAFF
TGTGCCATCAGTGAGTCGTCCGGAGGAAATACTGAAGCTTTCTTT
>TRBV5-5|TRBJ2-5|.|TRBD2
CASSILAGGQETQYF
TGTGCCAGCAGCATCCTAGCGGGGGGACAAGAGACCCAGTACTTC
>TRBV6-6|TRBJ1-2|.|.
CASRPDSSYGYTF
TGTGCCAGCAGGCCGGACAGTTCCTATGGCTACACCTTC
>TRBV27|TRBJ1-1|few|.
CASSLSGGAEAFF
TGTGCCAGCAGTTTATCCGGGGGGGCTGAAGCTTTCTTT
>TRBV7-8|TRBJ1-1|.|.
CASSVDIQNTEAFF
TGTGCCAGCAGCGTCGACATACAGAACACTGAAGCTTTCTTT
>TRBV30|TRBJ1-5|.|.
CAWTTMGAPFNQPQHF
TGTGCCTGGACCACCATGGGGGCGCCATTCAATCAGCCCCAGCATTTT
>TRBV2|TRBJ2-7|.|.
CASSANSNSYEQYF
TGTGCCAGCAGTGCCAACAGCAACTCCTACGAGCAGTACTTC
>TRBV28|TRBJ1-2|.|.
CASSPAGTQEGYTF
TGTGCCAGCAGTCCCGCAGGGACTCAAGAAGGCTACACCTTC
>TRBV11-2|TRBJ1-5|.|.
CASSSSSGTQNQPQHF
TGTGCCAGCAGCTCCAGCTCCGGGACACAAAATCAGCCCCAGCATTTT
>TRBV7-9|TRBJ1-2|.|TRBD1
CASSLTGGAYGYTF
TGTGCCAGCAGCTTAACAGGGGGTGCCTATGGCTACACCTTC
>TRBV19|TRBJ2-1|.|TRBD1
CASSTRTGGVQEQFF
TGTGCCAGTAGTACGCGGACAGGGGGGGTACAGGAGCAGTTCTTC
>TRBV10-2|TRBJ2-3|.|TRBD2
CASNLAGADTQYF
TGCGCCAGCAATCTAGCGGGGGCAGATACGCAGTATTTT
>TRBV24-1|TRBJ1-1|.|.
CATKVVRYRLIAEAFF
TGTGCCACCAAAGTGGTTCGGTACAGGCTAATCGCTGAAGCTTTCTTT
>TRBV3-1/TRBV3-2|TRBJ1-2|.|.
CASSQDLFTGGYTF
TGTGCCAGCAGCCAAGATTTGTTCACGGGGGGCTACACCTTC